This record concerns one T cell receptor (beta chain) sequence. No antigen is known for it. The sample comes from a study of cytomegalovirus exposure and HLA in healthy donors. Points from the study as a whole: Analysis was carried out at a later point, and it linked a missense DCLRE1C variant to TCR beta V- and J-gene trimming.

V trimming: 5 bases; J trimming: 4 bases; junction bases outside the gene matches: 5. The CDR3 consists of 14 residues. The V gene's germline CDR1 is SGHTA and CDR2 FQGNSA. Primers for the PCR totalled 60 Vbeta and 13 Jbeta. The data were produced by immunoSEQ multiplex PCR, yet TCRdb's version contains in-frame clones alone and is incomplete. The profile shows about 130,000 clones, over 70% of them singletons. This sequence was found in a woman aged 50 to 60 in good health and CMV-seronegative. The sequenced sample was PBMCs. The chain links TRBV7-2 to TRBJ1-3, with 7 bases that match TRBD1. CDR3 nucleotides: TGTGCCAGCAGCAGTACAGGGGCGGGAAACACCATATATTTT. Its translation is CASSSTGAGNTIYF.